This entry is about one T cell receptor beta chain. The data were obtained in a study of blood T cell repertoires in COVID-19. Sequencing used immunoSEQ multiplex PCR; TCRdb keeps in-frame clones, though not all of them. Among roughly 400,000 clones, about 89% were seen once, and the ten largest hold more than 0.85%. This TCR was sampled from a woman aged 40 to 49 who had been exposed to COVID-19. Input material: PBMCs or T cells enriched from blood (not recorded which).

The CDR3 DNA reads as TGTGCCAGCAGCTTAGGTCATGGGGCAGAAGATACGCAGTATTTT. It translates to CASSLGHGAEDTQYF. The chain is built from TRBV7-9 and TRBJ2-3; a possible D gene is TRBD1 (5 bases). The CDR3 contains 15 residues. V dropped 1 base and J dropped 5 bases, with 13 bases sitting between them. Germline-derived CDR1 and CDR2 are SEHNR and FQNEAQ (reference sequence).